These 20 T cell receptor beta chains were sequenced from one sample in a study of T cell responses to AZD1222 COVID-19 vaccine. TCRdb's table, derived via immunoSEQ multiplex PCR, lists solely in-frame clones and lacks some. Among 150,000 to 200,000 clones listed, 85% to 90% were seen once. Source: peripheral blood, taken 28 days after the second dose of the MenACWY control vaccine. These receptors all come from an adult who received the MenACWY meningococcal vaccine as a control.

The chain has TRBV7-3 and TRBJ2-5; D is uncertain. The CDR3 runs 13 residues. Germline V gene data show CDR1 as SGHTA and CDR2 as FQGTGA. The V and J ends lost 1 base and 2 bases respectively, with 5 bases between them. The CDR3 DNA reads TGTGCCAGCAGCTTAATGAGGCAAGAGACCCAGTACTTC. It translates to CASSLMRQETQYF.

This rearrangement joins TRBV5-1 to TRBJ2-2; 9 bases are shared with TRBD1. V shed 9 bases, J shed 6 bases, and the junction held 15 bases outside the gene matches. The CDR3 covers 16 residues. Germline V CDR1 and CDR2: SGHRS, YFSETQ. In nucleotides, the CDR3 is TGCGCCACCAAACCAACAGGGGGCGCAGGTGCCGGGGAGCTGTTTTTT. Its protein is CATKPTGGAGAGELFF.

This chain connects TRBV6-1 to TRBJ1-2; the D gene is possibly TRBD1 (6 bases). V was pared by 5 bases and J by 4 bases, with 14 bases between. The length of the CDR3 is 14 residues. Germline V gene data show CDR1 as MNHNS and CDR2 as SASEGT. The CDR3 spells CASSHDRIPYGYTF. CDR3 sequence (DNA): TGTGCCAGCAGTCACGACAGGATACCCTATGGCTACACCTTC.

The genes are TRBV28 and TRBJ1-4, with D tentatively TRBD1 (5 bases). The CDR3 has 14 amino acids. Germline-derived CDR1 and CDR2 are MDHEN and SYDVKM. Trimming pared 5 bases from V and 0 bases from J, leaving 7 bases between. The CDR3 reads CASSPGPTNEKLFF. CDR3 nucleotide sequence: TGTGCCAGCAGTCCAGGGCCAACTAATGAAAAACTGTTTTTT.

The chain's CDR3 is CASSKDELPLHF. The CDR3 DNA is TGTGCCAGCAGCAAGGACGAGTTACCCCTCCACTTT. The chain links TRBV21-1 to TRBJ1-6. TRBV21-1 is labeled a pseudogene. CDR3 length: 12 residues.

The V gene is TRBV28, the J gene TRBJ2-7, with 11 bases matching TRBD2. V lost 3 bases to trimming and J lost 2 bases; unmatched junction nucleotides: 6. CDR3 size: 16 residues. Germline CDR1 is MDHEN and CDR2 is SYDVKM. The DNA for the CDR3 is TGTGCCAGCAGTTTGGCTAGCGGGAGGAGCACCTACGAGCAGTACTTC. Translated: CASSLASGRSTYEQYF.

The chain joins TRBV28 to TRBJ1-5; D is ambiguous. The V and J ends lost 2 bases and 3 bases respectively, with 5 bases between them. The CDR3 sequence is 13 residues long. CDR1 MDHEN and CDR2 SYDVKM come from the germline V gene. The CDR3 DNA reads TGTGCCAGCAGTTTACAGCTCAATCAGCCCCAGCATTTT. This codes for CASSLQLNQPQHF.

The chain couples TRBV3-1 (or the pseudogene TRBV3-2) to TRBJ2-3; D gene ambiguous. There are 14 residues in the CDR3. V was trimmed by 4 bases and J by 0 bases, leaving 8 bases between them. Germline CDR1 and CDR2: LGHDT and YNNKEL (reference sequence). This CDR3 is CASSPADSTDTQYF. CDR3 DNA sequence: TGTGCCAGCAGCCCGGCAGATAGCACAGATACGCAGTATTTT.

The CDR3 reads CASSFGSSTSYNEQFF. CDR3 bases: TGTGCCAGCAGCTTCGGGTCCTCCACTTCCTACAATGAGCAGTTCTTC. The V gene is TRBV7-9, the J gene TRBJ2-1; D unclear. This CDR3 comprises 16 residues. Per germline, CDR1 SEHNR and CDR2 FQNEAQ (reference sequence). V lost 3 bases to trimming and J lost 1 base, with 13 bases between them.

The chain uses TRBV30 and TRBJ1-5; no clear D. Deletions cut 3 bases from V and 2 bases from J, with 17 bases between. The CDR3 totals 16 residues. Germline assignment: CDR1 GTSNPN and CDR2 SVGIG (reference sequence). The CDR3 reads CAWSASSGGRNQPQHF. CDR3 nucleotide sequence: TGTGCCTGGAGCGCCTCGTCCGGAGGCCGCAATCAGCCCCAGCATTTT. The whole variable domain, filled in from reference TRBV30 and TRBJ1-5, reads SQTIHQWPATLVQPVGSPLSLECTVEGTSNPNLYWYRQAAGRGLQLLFYSVGIGQISSEVPQNLSASRPQDRQFILSSKKLLLSDSGFYLCAWSASSGGRNQPQHFGDGTRLSIL.

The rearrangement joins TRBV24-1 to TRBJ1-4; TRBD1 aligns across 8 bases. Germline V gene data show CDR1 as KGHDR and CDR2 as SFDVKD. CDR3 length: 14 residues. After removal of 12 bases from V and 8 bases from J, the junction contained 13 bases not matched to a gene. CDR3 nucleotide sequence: TGTGCCGCCCTCCTAGGACAGGGAGAGGAAAAACTGTTTTTT. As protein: CAALLGQGEEKLFF.

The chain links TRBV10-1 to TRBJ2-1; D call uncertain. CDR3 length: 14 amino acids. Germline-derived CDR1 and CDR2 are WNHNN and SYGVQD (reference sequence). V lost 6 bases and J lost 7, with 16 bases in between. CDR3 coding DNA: TGCGCCAGCAGCCCGGCCCTGACCAGGAATGAGCAGTTCTTC. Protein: CASSPALTRNEQFF.

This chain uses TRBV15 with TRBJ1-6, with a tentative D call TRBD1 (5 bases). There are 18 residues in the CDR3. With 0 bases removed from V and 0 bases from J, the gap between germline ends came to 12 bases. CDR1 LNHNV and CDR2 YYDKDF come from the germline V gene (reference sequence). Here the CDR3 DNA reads TGTGCCACCAGCAGAGATAATATGGGGGGCTCCTATAATTCACCCCTCCACTTT. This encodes CATSRDNMGGSYNSPLHF.

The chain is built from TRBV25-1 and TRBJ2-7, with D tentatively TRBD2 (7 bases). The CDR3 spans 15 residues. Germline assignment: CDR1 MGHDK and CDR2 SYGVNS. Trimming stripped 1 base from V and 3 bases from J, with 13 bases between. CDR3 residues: CASSEWKGGGYEQYF. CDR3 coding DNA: TGTGCCAGCAGTGAATGGAAGGGAGGGGGCTACGAGCAGTACTTC.

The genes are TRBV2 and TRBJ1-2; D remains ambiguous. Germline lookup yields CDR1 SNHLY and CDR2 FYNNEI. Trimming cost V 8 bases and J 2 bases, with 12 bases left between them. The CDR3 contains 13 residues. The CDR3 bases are TGTGCCAGCGAAGGCAGGCCCAACTATGGCTACACCTTC. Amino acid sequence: CASEGRPNYGYTF.

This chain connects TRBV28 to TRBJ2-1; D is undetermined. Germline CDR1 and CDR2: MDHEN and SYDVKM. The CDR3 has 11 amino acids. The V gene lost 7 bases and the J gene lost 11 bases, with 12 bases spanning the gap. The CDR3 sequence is CASTLEGQQFF. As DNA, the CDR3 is TGTGCCAGCACCCTTGAAGGGCAGCAGTTCTTC.

The CDR3 protein is CASRLMGADDGYTF. CDR3 nucleotide sequence: TGTGCCAGTCGGCTGATGGGGGCGGATGATGGCTACACCTTC. This rearrangement joins TRBV19 to TRBJ1-2, with D possibly matching TRBD1 (6 bases). V was shortened by 8 bases and J by 6 bases, with 19 bases between the two germline ends. The CDR3 is 14 residues long. Germline loops: CDR1 LNHDA, CDR2 SQIVND (reference sequence).

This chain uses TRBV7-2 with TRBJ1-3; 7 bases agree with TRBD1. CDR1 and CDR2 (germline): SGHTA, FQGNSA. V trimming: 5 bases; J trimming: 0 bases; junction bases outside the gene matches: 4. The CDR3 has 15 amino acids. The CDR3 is CASSRTGASGNTIYF. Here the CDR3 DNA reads TGTGCCAGCAGCCGGACAGGCGCCTCTGGAAACACCATATATTTT.

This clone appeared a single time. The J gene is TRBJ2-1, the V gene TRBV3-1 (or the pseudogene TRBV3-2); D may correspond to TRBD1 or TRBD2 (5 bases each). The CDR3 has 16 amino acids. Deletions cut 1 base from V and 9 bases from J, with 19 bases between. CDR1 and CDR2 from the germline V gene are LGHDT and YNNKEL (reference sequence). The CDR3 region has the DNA TGTGCCAGCAGCCAAGTCAGTCGAGGGGTTTTGGCTGAGCAGTTCTTC. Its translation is CASSQVSRGVLAEQFF.

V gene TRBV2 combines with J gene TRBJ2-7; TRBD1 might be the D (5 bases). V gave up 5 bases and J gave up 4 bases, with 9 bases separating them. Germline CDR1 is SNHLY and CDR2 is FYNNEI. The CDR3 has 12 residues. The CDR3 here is CASSSDSYEQYF. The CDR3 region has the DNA TGTGCCAGCAGTTCAGACAGTTACGAGCAGTACTTC.